These 25 T cell receptor beta chains share one sample of origin, sequenced in a study of cytomegalovirus exposure and HLA in healthy donors. Amplification used 60 Vbeta primers and 13 Jbeta primers. Sequencing was performed with immunoSEQ multiplex PCR; in TCRdb, only in-frame clones are kept and a portion is missing. The sample records roughly 120,000 clones, under 70% being singletons. Sequencing was done on a sample of PBMCs. These receptors were obtained from a man aged 25-40 years in good health and CMV-seropositive.

V usage is TRBV7-9 and J usage is TRBJ1-6; TRBD1 matches at 12 bases. Germline loops: CDR1 SEHNR, CDR2 FQNEAQ (reference sequence). Losses at the gene ends were 0 bases for V and 9 bases for J; bases not matched to a gene: 9. This CDR3 contains 18 residues. As DNA, the CDR3 is TGTGCCAGCAGCTTAGCCAAGGGACAGGGGGCTTCGGGTTCACCCCTCCACTTT. This translates into CASSLAKGQGASGSPLHF. The entire variable domain, with the rest obtained from reference TRBV7-9 and TRBJ1-6, is as follows: DTGVSQNPRHKITKRGQNVTFRCDPISEHNRLYWYRQTLGQGPEFLTYFQNEAQLEKSRLLSDRFSAERPKGSFSTLEIQRTEQGDSAMYLCASSLAKGQGASGSPLHFGNGTRLTVT.

This clone appeared a single time. The chain carries TRBV5-1 and TRBJ1-6, with D tentatively TRBD1 (6 bases). From germline, CDR1 is SGHRS and CDR2 YFSETQ. The CDR3 length is 17 residues. Trimming pared 0 bases from V and 0 bases from J, leaving 10 bases between. The CDR3 DNA reads as TGCGCCAGCAGCTTGGGGCCGGACAGCTCCTATAATTCACCCCTCCACTTT. Its translation: CASSLGPDSSYNSPLHF.

The rearrangement joins TRBV11-2 to TRBJ2-7; TRBD2 agrees at 7 bases. The CDR3 consists of 15 residues. Trimming removed 2 bases from V and 7 bases from J; junction bases left unmatched: 11. CDR1 SGHAT and CDR2 FQNNGV come from the germline V gene. CDR3 residues: CASSLRSAGSREQYV. CDR3 DNA: TGTGCCAGCAGCTTACGGTCAGCGGGGTCTAGGGAGCAGTACGTC.

This chain joins TRBV6-5 and TRBJ1-1; the D is unclear. Per the germline V gene, CDR1 is MNHEY and CDR2 is SVGAGI. V lost 5 bases to trimming and J lost 4 bases, with 14 bases between them. This CDR3 is 14 amino acids long. CDR3 loop: CASSLNTPPTEAFF. CDR3 nucleotides: TGTGCCAGCAGTCTCAATACACCCCCCACTGAAGCTTTCTTT.

The gene calls are TRBV4-2 and TRBJ1-1; maybe TRBD1 (5 bases). From germline, CDR1 is LGHNA and CDR2 YNFKEQ. The V end lost 0 bases, the J end lost 6 bases, and 11 bases lay between the germline ends. The CDR3 length is 14 residues. CDR3 residues: CASSQDERGPEAFF. Here the CDR3 DNA reads TGTGCCAGCAGCCAAGATGAAAGGGGCCCTGAAGCTTTCTTT.

The chain's CDR3 is CASSVPLSGANVLTF. The CDR3 nucleotides read TGTGCCAGCAGCGTCCCCCTCTCCGGGGCCAACGTCCTGACTTTC. V usage is TRBV9 and J usage is TRBJ2-6, with no clear D. The CDR3 extends over 15 amino acids. CDR1 is SGDLS, CDR2 YYNGEE, per germline. Trimming left V 2 bases short and J 4 bases short, with 10 bases between.

This chain joins TRBV19 and TRBJ1-5, with 7 bases aligning to TRBD1. Losses at the gene ends were 6 bases for V and 3 bases for J; bases not matched to a gene: 11. In germline, CDR1 is LNHDA, CDR2 SQIVND (reference sequence). The CDR3 loop spans 16 amino acids. The CDR3 sequence is CASRLRDRQINQPQHF. CDR3 sequence (DNA): TGTGCCAGTAGACTCCGGGACAGACAAATCAATCAGCCCCAGCATTTT.

The chain employs TRBV11-3 and TRBJ2-2; D remains unclear. V was shortened by 2 bases and J by 1 base, with 5 bases between the two germline ends. Germline V gene data show CDR1 as SGHNT and CDR2 as YENEEA. The CDR3 loop spans 14 amino acids. Written as DNA, the CDR3 is TGTGCCAGCAGCTTAAGCCAGAACACCGGGGAGCTGTTTTTT. It yields the protein CASSLSQNTGELFF.

The genes are TRBV6-1 and TRBJ2-5; 7 bases match TRBD2. CDR3 length: 13 amino acids. V lost 8 bases, J lost 1 base, and 4 bases stayed unmatched. Germline CDR1 MNHNS, CDR2 SASEGT. The CDR3 loop is CASRGLSQETQYF. The CDR3 DNA follows: TGTGCCAGCCGGGGACTAAGCCAAGAGACCCAGTACTTC.

This chain links TRBV11-2 with TRBJ2-1; 8 bases align to TRBD2. This CDR3 contains 13 residues. V shed 8 bases, J shed 7 bases, and the junction held 7 bases outside the gene matches. Germline V lookup: CDR1 SGHAT, CDR2 FQNNGV. The CDR3 DNA sequence: TGTGCCAGCCGGGGGGGTGAACTAAATGAGCAGTTCTTC. Its protein product is CASRGGELNEQFF.

This chain connects TRBV5-8 to TRBJ1-6; possible D gene TRBD1, 6 bases. The ends were cut back, 0 bases at V and 6 bases at J, with 10 bases in the middle. CDR1 is SGHTS, CDR2 YDEGEE, per germline. The length of the CDR3 is 15 residues. For the CDR3, the DNA is TGTGCCAGCAGCTTGGGACAGGCACGTAATTCACCCCTCCACTTT. Translated, it gives CASSLGQARNSPLHF.

The genes are TRBV11-1 and TRBJ1-2, with a possible D match to TRBD1 (6 bases). Germline V gene sequence: CDR1 SGHAT, CDR2 FQDESV (reference sequence). With 10 bases removed from V and 1 base from J, the gap between germline ends came to 13 bases. The CDR3 length is 13 residues. The CDR3 sequence is CAIQDSLNYGYTF. As DNA, the CDR3 is TGTGCCATCCAGGACAGCCTTAACTATGGCTACACCTTC.

The chain employs TRBV2 and TRBJ2-7; the D gene is possibly TRBD2 (5 bases). Trimming left V 4 bases short and J 7 bases short, with 14 bases between. Germline assignment: CDR1 SNHLY and CDR2 FYNNEI. CDR3 length: 13 amino acids. The CDR3 sequence is CASSAAGTGEQYF. The CDR3 region has the DNA TGTGCCAGCAGTGCCGCCGGTACGGGAGAGCAGTACTTC.

The V and J genes are TRBV9 and TRBJ1-1; the D gene is possibly TRBD1 (5 bases). V was shortened by 0 bases and J by 5 bases, with 8 bases between the two germline ends. The CDR3 covers 13 residues. CDR1 is SGDLS and CDR2 is YYNGEE in the germline V gene. CDR3 residues: CASSVGQGTEAFF. CDR3 DNA: TGTGCCAGCAGCGTAGGGCAGGGAACTGAAGCTTTCTTT.

The chain recombines TRBV6-5 with TRBJ2-7; a weak D match, TRBD1 (6 bases). Germline loops: CDR1 MNHEY, CDR2 SVGAGI. The V gene lost 6 bases and the J gene lost 4 bases, with 13 bases spanning the gap. The CDR3 contains 13 residues. CDR3 sequence (DNA): TGTGCCAGCAGCCTCGGACAGCTATACGAGCAGTACTTC. It translates to CASSLGQLYEQYF.

This sequence joins TRBV7-6 and TRBJ1-3, with TRBD1 identical over 12 bases. The CDR3 sequence is 16 residues long. The germline gives CDR1 SGHVS, CDR2 FNYEAQ. J was trimmed by 2 bases and V by 4 bases; bases with no gene match: 3. CDR3 bases: TGTGCCAGCAGCTACCGGGACAGGGGGCCTGGAAACACCATATATTTT. It codes for CASSYRDRGPGNTIYF.

This rearrangement joins TRBV5-6 to TRBJ2-1; D is unclear. Germline CDR1 is SGHDT and CDR2 is YYEEEE. The CDR3 contains 11 residues. Trimming stripped 3 bases from V and 5 bases from J, with 3 bases between. The CDR3 spells CASSSDNEQFF. DNA for the CDR3: TGTGCCAGCAGCTCTGACAATGAGCAGTTCTTC.

The chain links TRBV21-1 to TRBJ2-2; TRBD1, the table's D call, lacks a check against the DNA. TRBV21-1 is listed as a pseudogene. This CDR3 region has 17 residues. CDR3 sequence reads: CASRLTGTPRNTGELFF. CDR3 coding DNA: TGTGCCAGCAGACTAACAGGGACCCCCAGGAACACCGGGGAGCTGTTTTTT.

The V gene is TRBV27, the J gene TRBJ1-5; TRBD1 matches at 9 bases. CDR3 length: 19 residues. CDR1 and CDR2 (germline): MNHEY, SMNVEV (reference sequence). V lost 5 bases, J lost 3 bases, and 17 bases stayed unmatched. The CDR3: CASSASPGTGFSVNQPQHF. CDR3 DNA: TGTGCCAGCAGTGCCTCTCCCGGGACAGGGTTCTCGGTCAATCAGCCCCAGCATTTT.

This clone was detected once. The junction shows a germline mismatch at one end, possibly a read error. The chain combines TRBV19 with TRBJ1-2; 7 bases map to TRBD1. The length of the CDR3 is 12 residues. Germline CDR1 reads LNHDA; CDR2 reads SQIVND (reference sequence). CDR3 bases: TGTGCCAGTAGTCTCGGAAGGGGGCCGCCCTCTTTC. Translation gives CASSLGRGPPSF.

The genes are TRBV5-1 and TRBJ2-2, with D possibly TRBD2 on 5 matching bases. The V and J ends lost 0 bases and 0 bases respectively, with 18 bases between them. The germline V gene has CDR1 SGHRS and CDR2 YFSETQ. The CDR3 covers 19 residues. CDR3 region: CASSLESSAVMANTGELFF. The CDR3 coding sequence is TGCGCCAGCAGCTTGGAGAGCTCAGCGGTGATGGCGAACACCGGGGAGCTGTTTTTT.

The chain links TRBV7-2 to TRBJ2-7, with 8 nucleotides matching TRBD2. The ends lost 2 bases at V and 3 bases at J; junction bases unmatched: 9. The CDR3 spans 16 residues. Looked up from germline, CDR1 is SGHTA and CDR2 is FQGNSA. This CDR3 reads CASSLIAGGPLYEQYV. The CDR3, as DNA: TGTGCCAGCAGCTTAATCGCGGGAGGTCCCCTCTACGAGCAGTACGTC.

CDR3 sequence: CASSSNPGIQPQHF. The CDR3 DNA follows: TGTGCCAGCAGCTCGAATCCAGGGATACAGCCCCAGCATTTT. The chain is built from TRBV7-2 and TRBJ1-5; D may be TRBD1 (5 bases). Trimming stripped 4 bases from V and 7 bases from J, with 14 bases between. The CDR3 has 14 residues. Germline-derived CDR1 and CDR2 are SGHTA and FQGNSA.

The chain has TRBV5-1 and TRBJ2-1, with TRBD2 identical over 11 bases. The CDR3 runs to 17 residues. Germline CDR1 is SGHRS and CDR2 is YFSETQ. With 1 base clipped from V and 3 bases from J, the junction kept 6 bases outside the gene matches. The CDR3 loop reads CASSLTGGLAVYNEQFF. The DNA of the CDR3 is TGCGCCAGCAGCTTGACCGGGGGACTAGCGGTCTACAATGAGCAGTTCTTC.

This clone appeared a single time. The chain uses TRBV29-1 and TRBJ1-1, with D possibly TRBD1 on 6 matching bases. From germline, CDR1 is SQVTM and CDR2 ANQGSEA. Deletions cut 4 bases from V and 3 bases from J, with 15 bases between. This CDR3 spans 14 amino acids. In DNA form, the CDR3 reads TGCAGCGTTGGGAGGGGGGGGAGTGACACTGAAGCTTTCTTT. Translation gives CSVGRGGSDTEAFF.